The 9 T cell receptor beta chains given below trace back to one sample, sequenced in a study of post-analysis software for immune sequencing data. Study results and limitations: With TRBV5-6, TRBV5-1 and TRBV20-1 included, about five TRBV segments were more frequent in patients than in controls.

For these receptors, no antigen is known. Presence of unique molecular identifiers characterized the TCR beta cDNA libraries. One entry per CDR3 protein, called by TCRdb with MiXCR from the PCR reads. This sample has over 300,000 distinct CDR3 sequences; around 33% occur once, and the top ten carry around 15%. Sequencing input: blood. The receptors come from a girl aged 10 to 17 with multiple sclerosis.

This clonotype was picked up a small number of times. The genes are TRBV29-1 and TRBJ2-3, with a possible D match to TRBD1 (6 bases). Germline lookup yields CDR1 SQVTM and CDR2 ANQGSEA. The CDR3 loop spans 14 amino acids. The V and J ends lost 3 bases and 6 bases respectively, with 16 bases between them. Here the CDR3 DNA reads TGCAGCGTTGAGAGGACAGCCTTCGAGGATACGCAGTATTTT. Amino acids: CSVERTAFEDTQYF.

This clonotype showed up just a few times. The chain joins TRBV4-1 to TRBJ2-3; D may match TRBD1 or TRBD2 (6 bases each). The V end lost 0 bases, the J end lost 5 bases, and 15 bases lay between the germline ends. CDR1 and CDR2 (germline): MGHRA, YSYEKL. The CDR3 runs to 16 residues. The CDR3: CASSQERTGAQDTQYF. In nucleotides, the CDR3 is TGCGCCAGCAGCCAAGAGCGGACGGGGGCACAAGATACGCAGTATTTT.

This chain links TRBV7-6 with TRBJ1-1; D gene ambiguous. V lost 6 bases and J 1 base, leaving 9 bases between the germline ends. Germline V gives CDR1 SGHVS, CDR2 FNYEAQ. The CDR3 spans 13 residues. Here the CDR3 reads CASRAVENTEAFF. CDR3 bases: TGTGCCAGCAGAGCGGTCGAGAACACTGAAGCTTTCTTT.

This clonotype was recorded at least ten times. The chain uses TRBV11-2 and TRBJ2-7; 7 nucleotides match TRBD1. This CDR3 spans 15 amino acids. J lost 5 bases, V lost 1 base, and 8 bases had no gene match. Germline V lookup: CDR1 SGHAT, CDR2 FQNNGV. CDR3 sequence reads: CASSLGAGGRHEQYF. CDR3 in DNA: TGTGCCAGCAGCTTAGGGGCAGGGGGTCGCCACGAGCAGTACTTC. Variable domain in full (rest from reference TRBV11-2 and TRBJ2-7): EAGVAQSPRYKIIEKRQSVAFWCNPISGHATLYWYQQILGQGPKLLIQFQNNGVVDDSQLPKDRFSAERLKGVDSTLKIQPAKLEDSAVYLCASSLGAGGRHEQYFGPGTRLTVT.

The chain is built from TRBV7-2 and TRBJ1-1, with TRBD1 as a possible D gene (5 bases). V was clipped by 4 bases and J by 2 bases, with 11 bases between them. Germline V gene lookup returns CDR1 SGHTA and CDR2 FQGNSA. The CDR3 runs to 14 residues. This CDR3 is CASSSSDRNTEAFF. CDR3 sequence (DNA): TGTGCCAGCAGCTCGAGCGACAGAAACACTGAAGCTTTCTTT.

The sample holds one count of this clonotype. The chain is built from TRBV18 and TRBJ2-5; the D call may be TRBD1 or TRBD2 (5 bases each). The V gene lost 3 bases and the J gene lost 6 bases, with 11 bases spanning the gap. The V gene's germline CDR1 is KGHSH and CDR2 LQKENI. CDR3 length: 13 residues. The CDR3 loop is CASSPTEGQTQYF. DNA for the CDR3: TGTGCCAGCTCACCGACAGAGGGACAGACCCAGTACTTC.

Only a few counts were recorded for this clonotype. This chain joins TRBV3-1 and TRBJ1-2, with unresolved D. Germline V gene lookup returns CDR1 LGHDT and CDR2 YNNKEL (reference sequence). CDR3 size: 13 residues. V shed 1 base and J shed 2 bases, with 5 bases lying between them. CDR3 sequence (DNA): TGTGCCAGCAGCCAAGCGTCCAACTATGGCTACACCTTC. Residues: CASSQASNYGYTF. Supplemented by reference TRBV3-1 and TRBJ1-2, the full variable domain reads DTAVSQTPKYLVTQMGNDKSIKCEQNLGHDTMYWYKQDSKKFLKIMFSYNNKELIINETVPNRFSPKSPDKAHLNLHINSLELGDSAVYFCASSQASNYGYTFGSGTRLTVV.

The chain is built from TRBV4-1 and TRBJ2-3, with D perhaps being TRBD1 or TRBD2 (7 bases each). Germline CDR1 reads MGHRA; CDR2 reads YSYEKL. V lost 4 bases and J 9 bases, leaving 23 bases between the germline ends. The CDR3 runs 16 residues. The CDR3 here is CASSPRANRGGDTQYF. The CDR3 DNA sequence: TGCGCCAGCAGCCCCCGGGCTAACAGGGGAGGGGACACGCAGTATTTT.

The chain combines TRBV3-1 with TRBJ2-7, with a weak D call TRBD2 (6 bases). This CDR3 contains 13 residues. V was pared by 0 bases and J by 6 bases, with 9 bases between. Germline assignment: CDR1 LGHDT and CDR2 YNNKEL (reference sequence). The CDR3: CASSQDRRGEQYF. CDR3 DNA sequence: TGTGCCAGCAGCCAAGATCGGAGGGGCGAGCAGTACTTC.